This TCR beta chain was observed in a study of T cells generated in artificial thymic organoids (dated by TCRdb to 2016 to 2017). Concerning the study at large: In some experiments, thymic T cells were further FACS-purified to deplete CD4 immature single positive or double positive precursors. The study compared TCR alpha and beta CDR3 repertoires of CD8 single positive T cells derived from in vitro artificial thymic organoids with the repertoires of thymic and peripheral blood naive CD8 T cells. Displayed repertoire sequencing data were described as representative of three independent experiments.

Primary CD8+ T cells were enriched by magnetic beads using the Miltenyi CD8+ T cell Isolation Kit. Before RNA extraction, CD3+TCRalphabeta+CD8 single positive T cells from both organoids and thymus were sorted by FACS. For each sample, total RNA was purified from approximately 40,000 to 200,000 sorted cells using the RNeasy Micro kit, and RNA quality was checked on an Agilent RNA 6000 Nano chip. To release thymocytes, thymic fragments were dissected, broken up by pipetting and passed through a 70 um strainer. TCRalpha and TCRbeta libraries were amplified separately by semi-nested PCR with Advantage 2 and reverse primers in the TRAC or TRBC constant regions. First-strand cDNA synthesis used between roughly 3.5 and 500 ng of total RNA. TCR cDNA libraries were made by 5'-RACE with the SMARTer PCR cDNA Synthesis kit, using a poly-dT primer for first-strand synthesis. Sample-specific 5-nucleotide barcodes were carried by the semi-nested constant-region reverse primers, and the resulting products were cleaned using the Zymo DNA Clean and Concentrator-5 kit. Pools of up to ten barcoded samples were ligated to Illumina adaptors and sequenced on an Illumina MiSeq as 2 x 150 bp paired-end reads. Turning to the authors' computational methods: After demultiplexing, reads were aligned with BLAT to a custom library containing all human TRAV, TRAJ, TRBV, TRBD and TRBJ combinations from IMGT. The best BLAT hits were picked using pslCDnaFilter (-maxAligns=1, -ignoreIntrons), and custom Perl scripts were used to calculate clonotype frequencies. Starting from the raw public reads, TCRdb applied fastp trimming at Q25, assembled clones with MiXCR and retained in-frame beta chains. Identical CDR3 proteins give one entry, which carries the most common genes and DNA. TCRdb assigned the V and J calls; the authors' analysis was not used. This sample is represented by more than 8,000 distinct CDR3 sequences; about 18% of them were singletons. The top ten hold 1.4% of the sample.

As concerns this clonotype: It has no known antigen specificity. A much larger clone differs from this one at a single base, so this may be a read error.

Compared with germline, V lacks 4 bases and J lacks 3 bases; bases without a gene match: 23. Inclusive of the bounding cysteine and phenylalanine, the CDR3 is 20 residues long. The sequence is cut down to CDR3 DNA, 60 bases in frame from base 1. The germline V gene encodes CDR1 SGDLS and CDR2 YYNGEE. Findings and caveats that apply to the study as a whole: Organoid-derived CD8 single positive T cells showed physiological TCR clonotype diversity comparable to thymic and blood naive CD8 T cells.

Sequenced material: naive CD8+ T cells from the thymus. Reading the label with the study, this specimen's cell subset or site is: CD3+TCRalphabeta+CD8SP T cells; for blood, CD45RO-CCR7+ naive CD8+ T cells. The receptor chain draws on TRBV9 and TRBJ2-7, and TRBD1 aligns with 9 junction nucleotides. The receptor was derived from a human donor who gave cord blood stem cells for thymic organoid culture, a cardiac surgery patient who gave postnatal thymus, or a blood donor (not recorded which). The DNA is as follows: TGTGCCAGCAGCCCCCGTAGGAGTAATGATGGGACAGGGCAAATCTACGAGCAGTACTTC. It encodes CASSPRRSNDGTGQIYEQYF.